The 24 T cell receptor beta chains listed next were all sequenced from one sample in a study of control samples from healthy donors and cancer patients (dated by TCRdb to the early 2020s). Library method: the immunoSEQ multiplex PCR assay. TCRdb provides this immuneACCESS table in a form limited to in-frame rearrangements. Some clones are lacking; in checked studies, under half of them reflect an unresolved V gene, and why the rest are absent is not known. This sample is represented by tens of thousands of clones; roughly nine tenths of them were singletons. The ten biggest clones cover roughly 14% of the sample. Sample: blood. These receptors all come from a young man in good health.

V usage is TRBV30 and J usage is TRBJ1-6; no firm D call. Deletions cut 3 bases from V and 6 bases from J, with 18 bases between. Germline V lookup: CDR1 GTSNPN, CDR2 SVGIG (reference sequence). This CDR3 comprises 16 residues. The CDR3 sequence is CAWSPVIGVGNSPLHF. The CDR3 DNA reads TGTGCCTGGAGCCCCGTAATCGGGGTGGGTAATTCACCCCTCCACTTT.

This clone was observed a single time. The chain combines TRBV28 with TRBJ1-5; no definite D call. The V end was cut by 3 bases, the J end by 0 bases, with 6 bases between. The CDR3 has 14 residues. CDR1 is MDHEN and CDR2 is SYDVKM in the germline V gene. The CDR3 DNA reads TGTGCCAGCAGTTTCCGGGGTAGCAATCAGCCCCAGCATTTT. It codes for CASSFRGSNQPQHF. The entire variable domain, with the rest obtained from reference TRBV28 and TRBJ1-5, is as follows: DVKVTQSSRYLVKRTGEKVFLECVQDMDHENMFWYRQDPGLGLRLIYFSYDVKMKEKGDIPEGYSVSREKKERFSLILESASTNQTSMYLCASSFRGSNQPQHFGDGTRLSIL.

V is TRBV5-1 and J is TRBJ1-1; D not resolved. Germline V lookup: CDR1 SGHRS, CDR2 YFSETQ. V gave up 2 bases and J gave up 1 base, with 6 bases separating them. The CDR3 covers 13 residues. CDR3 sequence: CASSFTENTEAFF. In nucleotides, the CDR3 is TGCGCCAGCAGCTTCACGGAGAACACTGAAGCTTTCTTT.

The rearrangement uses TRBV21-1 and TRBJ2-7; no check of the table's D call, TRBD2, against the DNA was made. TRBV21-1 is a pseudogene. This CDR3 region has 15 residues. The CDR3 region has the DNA TGTGCCAGCAGCAACGTGACGGACTGGTCCTACGAGCAGTACTTC. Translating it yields CASSNVTDWSYEQYF.

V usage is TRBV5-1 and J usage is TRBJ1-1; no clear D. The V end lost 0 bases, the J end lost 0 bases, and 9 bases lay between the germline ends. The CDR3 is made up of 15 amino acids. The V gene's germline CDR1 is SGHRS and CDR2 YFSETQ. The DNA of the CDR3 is TGCGCCAGCAGCTTGGAAATCTTTGTGAACACTGAAGCTTTCTTT. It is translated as CASSLEIFVNTEAFF.

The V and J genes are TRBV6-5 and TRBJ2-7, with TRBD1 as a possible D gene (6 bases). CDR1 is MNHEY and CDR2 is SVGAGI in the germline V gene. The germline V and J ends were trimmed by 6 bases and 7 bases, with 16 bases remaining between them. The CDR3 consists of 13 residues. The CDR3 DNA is TGTGCCAGCAGCCTTTACAGGGCGGAGGAGCAGTACTTC. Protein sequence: CASSLYRAEEQYF.

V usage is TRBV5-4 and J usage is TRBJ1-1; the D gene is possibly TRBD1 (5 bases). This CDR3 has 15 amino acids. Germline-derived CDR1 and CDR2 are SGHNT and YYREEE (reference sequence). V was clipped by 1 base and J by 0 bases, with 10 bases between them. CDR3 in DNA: TGTGCCAGCAGCTTGTTCCCGGGGGTGAACACTGAAGCTTTCTTT. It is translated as CASSLFPGVNTEAFF.

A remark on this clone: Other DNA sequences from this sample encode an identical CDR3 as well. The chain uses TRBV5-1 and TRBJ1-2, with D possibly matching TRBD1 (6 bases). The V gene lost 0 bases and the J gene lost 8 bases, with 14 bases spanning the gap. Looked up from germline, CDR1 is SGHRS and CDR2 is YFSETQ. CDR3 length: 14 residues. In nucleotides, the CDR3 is TGCGCCAGCAGCTTGGGGGGGGCAGGGAGCGGCTACACCTTC. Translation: CASSLGGAGSGYTF.

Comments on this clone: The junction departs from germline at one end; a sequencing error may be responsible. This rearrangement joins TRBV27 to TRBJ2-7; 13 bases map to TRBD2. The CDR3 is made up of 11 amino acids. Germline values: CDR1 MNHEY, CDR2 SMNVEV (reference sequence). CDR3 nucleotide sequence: TGTGCCACGGGACTAGCGGGACAGTTGGACTTC. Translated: CATGLAGQLDF.

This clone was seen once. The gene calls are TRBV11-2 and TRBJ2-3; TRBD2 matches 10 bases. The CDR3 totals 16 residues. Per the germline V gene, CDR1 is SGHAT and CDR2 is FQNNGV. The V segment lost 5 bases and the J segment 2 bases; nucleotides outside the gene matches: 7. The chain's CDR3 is CASSPLAGAPTDTQYF. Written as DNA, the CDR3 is TGTGCCAGCAGCCCCCTAGCGGGGGCGCCCACAGATACGCAGTATTTT.

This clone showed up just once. The CDR3 region has the DNA TGTGCCAGCAGTTTTCTGGGGGGCTACACCTTC. Translated, it gives CASSFLGGYTF. This rearrangement joins TRBV28 to TRBJ1-2; no firm D call. Trimming took off 3 bases at V and 8 bases at J, with 7 bases between the two ends. This CDR3 is 11 amino acids long. Germline values: CDR1 MDHEN, CDR2 SYDVKM.

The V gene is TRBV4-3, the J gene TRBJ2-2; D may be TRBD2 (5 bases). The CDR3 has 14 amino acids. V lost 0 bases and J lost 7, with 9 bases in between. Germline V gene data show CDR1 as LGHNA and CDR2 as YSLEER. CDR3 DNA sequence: TGCGCCAGCAGCCAAGAGGGAGAAGACGGGGAGCTGTTTTTT. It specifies CASSQEGEDGELFF.

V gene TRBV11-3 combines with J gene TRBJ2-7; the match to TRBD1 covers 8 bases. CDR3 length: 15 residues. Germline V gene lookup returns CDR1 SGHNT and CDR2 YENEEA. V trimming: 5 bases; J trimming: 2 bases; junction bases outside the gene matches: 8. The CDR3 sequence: CASSRSGGAAYEQYF. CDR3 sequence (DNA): TGTGCCAGCAGCCGCTCAGGGGGCGCCGCCTACGAGCAGTACTTC.

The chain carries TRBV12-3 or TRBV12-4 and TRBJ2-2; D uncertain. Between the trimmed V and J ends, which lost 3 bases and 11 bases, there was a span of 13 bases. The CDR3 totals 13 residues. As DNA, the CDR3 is TGTGCCAGCAGTTTTCAGTCCGGCGTAGAGCTGTTTTTT. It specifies CASSFQSGVELFF.

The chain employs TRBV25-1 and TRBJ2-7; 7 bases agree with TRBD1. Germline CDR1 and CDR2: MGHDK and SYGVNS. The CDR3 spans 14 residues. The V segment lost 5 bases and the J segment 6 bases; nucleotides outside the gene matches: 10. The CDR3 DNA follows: TGTGCCAGCAGTTCAGAAACAGGGGCGGTCGAGCAGTACTTC. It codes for CASSSETGAVEQYF.

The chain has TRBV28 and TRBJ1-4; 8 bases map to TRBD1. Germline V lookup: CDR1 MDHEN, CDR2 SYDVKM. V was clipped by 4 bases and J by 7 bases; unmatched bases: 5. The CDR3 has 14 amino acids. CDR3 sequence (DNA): TGTGCCAGCAGTTCGGGACAGGAGAGTGAAAAACTGTTTTTT. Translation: CASSSGQESEKLFF.

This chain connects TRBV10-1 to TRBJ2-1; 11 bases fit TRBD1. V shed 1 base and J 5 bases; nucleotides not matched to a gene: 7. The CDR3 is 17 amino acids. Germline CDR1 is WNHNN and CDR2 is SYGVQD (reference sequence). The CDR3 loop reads CASSEWLGTGGDNEQFF. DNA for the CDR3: TGCGCCAGCAGTGAGTGGTTGGGGACAGGGGGGGACAATGAGCAGTTCTTC.

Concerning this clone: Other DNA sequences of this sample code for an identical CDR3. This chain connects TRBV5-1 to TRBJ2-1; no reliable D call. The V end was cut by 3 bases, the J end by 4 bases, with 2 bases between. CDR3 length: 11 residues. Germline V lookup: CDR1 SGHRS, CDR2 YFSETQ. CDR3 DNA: TGCGCCAGCAGCTCTTACAATGAGCAGTTCTTC. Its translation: CASSSYNEQFF.

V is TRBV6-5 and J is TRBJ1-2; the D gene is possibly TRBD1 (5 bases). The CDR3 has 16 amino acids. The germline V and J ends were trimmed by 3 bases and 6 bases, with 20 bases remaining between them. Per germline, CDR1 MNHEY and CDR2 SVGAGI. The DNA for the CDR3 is TGTGCCAGCAGTTATCAGGTCGACAGAGGGGATCATGGCTACACCTTC. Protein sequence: CASSYQVDRGDHGYTF.

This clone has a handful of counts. CDR3 protein: CASSPTLRQETQYF. The CDR3 nucleotides read TGTGCCAGCAGCCCCACCTTGAGGCAAGAGACCCAGTACTTC. The V call is TRBV3-1 (or the pseudogene TRBV3-2), the J call TRBJ2-5, with unresolved D. V was trimmed by 4 bases and J by 2 bases, leaving 11 bases between them. The CDR3 is made up of 14 amino acids. Germline-derived CDR1 and CDR2 are LGHDT and YNNKEL (reference sequence).

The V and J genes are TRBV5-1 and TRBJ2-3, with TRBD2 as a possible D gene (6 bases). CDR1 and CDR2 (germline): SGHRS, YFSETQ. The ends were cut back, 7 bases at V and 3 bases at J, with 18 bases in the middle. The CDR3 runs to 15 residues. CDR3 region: CASQGPVAGTDTQYF. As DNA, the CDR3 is TGCGCCAGCCAAGGGCCAGTGGCGGGGACAGATACGCAGTATTTT.

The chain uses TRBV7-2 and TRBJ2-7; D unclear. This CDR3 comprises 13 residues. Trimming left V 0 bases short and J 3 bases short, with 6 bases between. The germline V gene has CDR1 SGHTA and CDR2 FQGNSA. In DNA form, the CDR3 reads TGTGCCAGCAGCTTAGCGCCCCTCTACGAGCAGTACTTC. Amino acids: CASSLAPLYEQYF.

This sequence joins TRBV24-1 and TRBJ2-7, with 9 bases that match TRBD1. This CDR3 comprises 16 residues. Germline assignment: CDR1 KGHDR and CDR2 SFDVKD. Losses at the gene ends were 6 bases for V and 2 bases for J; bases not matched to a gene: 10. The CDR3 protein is CATSSSGTGTAYEQYF. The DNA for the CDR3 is TGTGCCACCAGTTCTTCCGGGACAGGGACTGCCTACGAGCAGTACTTC.

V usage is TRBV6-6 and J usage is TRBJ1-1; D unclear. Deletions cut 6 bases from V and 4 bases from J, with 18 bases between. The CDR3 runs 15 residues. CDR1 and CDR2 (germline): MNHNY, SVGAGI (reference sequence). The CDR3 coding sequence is TGTGCCAGCAGCTCCATCGTAGATGAGATCACTGAAGCTTTCTTT. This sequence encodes CASSSIVDEITEAFF.